A single sample is the source of the 13 T cell receptor beta chains below, sequenced in a study of blood T cells in healthy people across ages. A second PCR of about 6 to 11 cycles used a sample-barcoded 5' primer and a J-beta primer mix. One entry per CDR3 protein results from TCRdb running MiXCR on the 5' RACE reads. The sample records about 930,000 distinct CDR3 sequences, almost 30% being singletons. These data were also filed under a second study, of T cells of mothers and their children.

The sequenced sample was blood. The receptors stem from a woman aged 40 to 50 in good health.

This clonotype was recorded at least ten times. The V gene is TRBV10-3, the J gene TRBJ2-1, with TRBD2 as a possible D gene (5 bases). V shed 6 bases and J shed 4 bases, with 13 bases lying between them. Per the germline V gene, CDR1 is ENHRY and CDR2 is SYGVKD. The CDR3 runs to 14 residues. CDR3 in amino acids: CAIRFSAVYNEQFF. CDR3 sequence (DNA): TGTGCCATCAGGTTTAGCGCAGTTTACAATGAGCAGTTCTTC.

Only a few counts were recorded for this clonotype. The CDR3 nucleotides read TGTGCCAGCAGCTTAGGGACAGAAGGGACCCAGTACTTC. Its protein is CASSLGTEGTQYF. This chain uses TRBV5-4 with TRBJ2-5, with 7 nucleotides matching TRBD1. Looked up from germline, CDR1 is SGHNT and CDR2 is YYREEE (reference sequence). The CDR3 is 13 amino acids. Trimming at V came to 2 bases and at J to 7 bases, leaving 5 bases not matched to a gene.

Regarding this clonotype: The junction departs from germline at one end; a sequencing error may be responsible. J is TRBJ1-2 and V is TRBV10-2; D uncertain. There are 16 residues in the CDR3. Germline loops: CDR1 WSHSY, CDR2 SAAADI. CDR3 amino acids: CASSESGTSGCGGCTF. The DNA of the CDR3 is TGCGCCAGCAGTGAGTCGGGAACAAGTGGCTGTGGTGGCTGCACCTTC.

The chain employs TRBV6-7 and TRBJ1-1; D might be TRBD1 (6 bases). TRBV6-7 is assigned to the ORF class and has an uncertain function. This CDR3 is built from 12 residues. V lost 3 bases and J lost 12, with 14 bases in between. In DNA, the CDR3 is TGTGCCAGCAGTTATAGGACGGGGGCCACTTTCTTT. Translation gives CASSYRTGATFF.

This clonotype was detected ten times or more. The V call is TRBV9, the J call TRBJ2-7, with 14 bases identical to TRBD2. V lost 3 bases and J lost 6; bases outside the gene matches: 20. The CDR3 is 20 residues long. Germline values: CDR1 SGDLS, CDR2 YYNGEE. The CDR3 DNA sequence: TGTGCCAGCAGCGACAGCCTTCCCGGGACTAGCGGGGGAGCTAGGGGCGAGCAGTACTTC. Amino acid sequence: CASSDSLPGTSGGARGEQYF.

J is TRBJ1-4 and V is TRBV4-3; 8 bases align to TRBD1. The germline V gene has CDR1 LGHNA and CDR2 YSLEER. This CDR3 region has 17 residues. J was trimmed by 4 bases and V by 0 bases; bases with no gene match: 7. DNA of the CDR3: TGCGCCAGCAGCCAAGATCGGGGGACAGGAGTTAATGAAAAACTGTTTTTT. Residues: CASSQDRGTGVNEKLFF.

About this clonotype itself: At one boundary the junction diverges from the germline segment, which might be a read error. The gene calls are TRBV18 and TRBJ2-1, with 8 bases lining up with TRBD1. The CDR3 is 17 residues long. Germline V lookup: CDR1 KGHSH, CDR2 LQKENI. The CDR3 coding sequence is TGTGCCAGCTCACCCTATCTAGGACAGGGATCCTACAATGAGCGGTTCTTC. Translated, it gives CASSPYLGQGSYNERFF. The full variable domain, in which reference TRBV18 and TRBJ2-1 provide the parts outside the CDR3, is NAGVMQNPRHLVRRRGQEARLRCSPMKGHSHVYWYRQLPEEGLKFMVYLQKENIIDESGMPKERFSAEFPKEGPSILRIQQVVRGDSAAYFCASSPYLGQGSYNERFFGPGTRLTVL.

The chain has TRBV6-1 and TRBJ1-5; TRBD1 matches at 7 bases. This CDR3 contains 18 residues. V gave up 6 bases and J gave up 1 base; unmatched junction bases: 15. The germline V gene has CDR1 MNHNS and CDR2 SASEGT. The DNA of the CDR3 is TGTGCCAGCAGCTTCGACAGGGACGCACCTATAAGCAATCAGCCCCAGCATTTT. Amino acid sequence: CASSFDRDAPISNQPQHF.

The chain combines TRBV5-1 with TRBJ2-7; no clear D gene. Trimming took off 5 bases at V and 4 bases at J, with 19 bases between the two ends. The CDR3 is 15 amino acids. Per germline, CDR1 SGHRS and CDR2 YFSETQ. The CDR3 nucleotides read TGCGCCAGCAGTCCCCAGGCGCACGCCGATTACGAGCAGTACTTC. It encodes CASSPQAHADYEQYF.

This rearrangement joins TRBV12-3 or TRBV12-4 to TRBJ2-3, with D unresolved. This CDR3 is built from 12 residues. The ends were cut back, 5 bases at V and 7 bases at J, with 10 bases in the middle. CDR3 loop: CASSPTGHTQYF. For the CDR3, the DNA is TGTGCCAGCAGTCCAACCGGGCATACGCAGTATTTT.

Concerning this clonotype itself: No conserved phenylalanine or tryptophan ends this CDR3, so it is likely a read error. This chain joins TRBV6-2 or TRBV6-3 and TRBJ2-3, with 8 bases fitting TRBD2. The CDR3 has 16 amino acids. In germline, CDR1 is MNHEY, CDR2 SVGEGT. V lost 2 bases to trimming and J lost 0 bases; unmatched junction nucleotides: 4. CDR3 DNA sequence: TGTGCCAGCAGTTACCCACTAGCGGCTAGCACAGATACGCAGTATGTT. The encoded protein is CASSYPLAASTDTQYV.

CDR3 nucleotide sequence: TGTGCCAGCAGCGCGGCGGGACAGAACACCGGGGAGCTGTTTTTT. Translation: CASSAAGQNTGELFF. V usage is TRBV9 and J usage is TRBJ2-2; D is possibly TRBD1 or TRBD2 (6 bases each). Germline values: CDR1 SGDLS, CDR2 YYNGEE. V was cut by 3 bases and J by 1 base, with 10 bases left in between. The CDR3 contains 15 residues.

This clonotype was found a few times. The chain recombines TRBV12-3 or TRBV12-4 with TRBJ2-3, with D possibly being TRBD1 or TRBD2 (5 bases each). The CDR3 is 12 residues long. V was pared by 10 bases and J by 2 bases, with 10 bases between. The CDR3, as DNA: TGTGCCACCCTGGGGGACACAGATACGCAGTATTTT. Its protein is CATLGDTDTQYF.